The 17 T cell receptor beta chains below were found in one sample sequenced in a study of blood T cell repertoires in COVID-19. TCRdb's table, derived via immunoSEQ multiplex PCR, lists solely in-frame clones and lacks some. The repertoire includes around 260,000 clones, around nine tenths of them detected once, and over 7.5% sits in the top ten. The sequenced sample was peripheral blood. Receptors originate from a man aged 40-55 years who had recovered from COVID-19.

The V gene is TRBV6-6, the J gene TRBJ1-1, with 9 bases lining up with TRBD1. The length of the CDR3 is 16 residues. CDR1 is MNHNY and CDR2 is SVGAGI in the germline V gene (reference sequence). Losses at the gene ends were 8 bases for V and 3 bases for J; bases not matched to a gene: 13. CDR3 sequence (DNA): TGTGCCAGCCGTGGGGGACAGGGTTCTGTTCACACTGAAGCTTTCTTT. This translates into CASRGGQGSVHTEAFF.

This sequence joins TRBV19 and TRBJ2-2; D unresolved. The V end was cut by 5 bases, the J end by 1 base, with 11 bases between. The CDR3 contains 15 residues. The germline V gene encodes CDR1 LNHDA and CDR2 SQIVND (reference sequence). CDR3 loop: CASSLVNLNTGELFF. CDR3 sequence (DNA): TGTGCCAGTAGTTTAGTTAACTTGAACACCGGGGAGCTGTTTTTT.

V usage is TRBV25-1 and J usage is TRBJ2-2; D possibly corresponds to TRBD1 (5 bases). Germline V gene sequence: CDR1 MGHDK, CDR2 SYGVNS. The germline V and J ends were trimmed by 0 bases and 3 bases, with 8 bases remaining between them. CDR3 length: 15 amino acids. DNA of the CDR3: TGTGCCAGCAGTGAATACAGGGTAGACACCGGGGAGCTGTTTTTT. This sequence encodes CASSEYRVDTGELFF.

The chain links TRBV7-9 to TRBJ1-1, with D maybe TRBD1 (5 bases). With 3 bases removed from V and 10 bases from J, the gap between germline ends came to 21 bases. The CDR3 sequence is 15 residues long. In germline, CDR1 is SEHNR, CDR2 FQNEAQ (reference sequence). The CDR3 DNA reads TGTGCCAGCAGCTTGGGGGGGATCGAGGCGGTCGTAGCTTTCTTT. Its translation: CASSLGGIEAVVAFF.

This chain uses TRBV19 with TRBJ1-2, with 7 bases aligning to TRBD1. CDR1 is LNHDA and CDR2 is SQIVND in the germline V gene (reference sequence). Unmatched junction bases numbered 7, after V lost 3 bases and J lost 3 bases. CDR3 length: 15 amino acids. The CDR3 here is CASSIIRDSDYGYTF. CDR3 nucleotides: TGTGCCAGTAGTATTATTAGGGACAGCGACTATGGCTACACCTTC.

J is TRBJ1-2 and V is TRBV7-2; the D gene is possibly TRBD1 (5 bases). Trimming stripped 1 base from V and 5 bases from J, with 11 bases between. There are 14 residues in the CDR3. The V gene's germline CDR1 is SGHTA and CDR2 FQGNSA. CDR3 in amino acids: CASSLGTTKYGYTF. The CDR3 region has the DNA TGTGCCAGCAGCTTAGGGACAACGAAATATGGCTACACCTTC.

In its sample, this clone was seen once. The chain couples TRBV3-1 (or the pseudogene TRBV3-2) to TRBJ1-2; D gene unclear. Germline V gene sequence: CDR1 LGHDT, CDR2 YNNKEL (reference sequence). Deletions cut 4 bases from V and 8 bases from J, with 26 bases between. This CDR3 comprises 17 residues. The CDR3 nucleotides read TGTGCCAGCAGCCCCCTCGATAGGGTTTCTTCTTCGGGAGGCTACACCTTC. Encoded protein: CASSPLDRVSSSGGYTF.

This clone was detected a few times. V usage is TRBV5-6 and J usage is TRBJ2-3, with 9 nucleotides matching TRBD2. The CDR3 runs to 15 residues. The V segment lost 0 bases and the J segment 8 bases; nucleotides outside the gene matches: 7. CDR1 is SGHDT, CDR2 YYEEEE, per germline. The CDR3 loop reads CASSLGGLAAGTQYF. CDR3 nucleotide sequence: TGTGCCAGCAGCTTGGGGGGACTAGCCGCCGGTACGCAGTATTTT.

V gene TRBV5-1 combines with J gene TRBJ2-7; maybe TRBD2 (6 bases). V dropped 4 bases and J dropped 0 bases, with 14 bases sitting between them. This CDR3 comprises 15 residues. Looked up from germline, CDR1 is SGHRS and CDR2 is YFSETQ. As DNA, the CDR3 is TGCGCCAGCAGCGAGGGTAGCGGATACTCCTACGAGCAGTACTTC. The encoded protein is CASSEGSGYSYEQYF.

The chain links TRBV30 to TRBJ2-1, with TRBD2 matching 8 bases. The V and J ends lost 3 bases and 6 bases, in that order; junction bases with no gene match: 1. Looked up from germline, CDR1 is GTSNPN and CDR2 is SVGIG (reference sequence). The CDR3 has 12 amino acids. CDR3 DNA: TGTGCCTGGAGGGCGGGGGGCAATGAGCAGTTCTTC. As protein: CAWRAGGNEQFF. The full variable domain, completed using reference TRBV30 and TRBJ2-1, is SQTIHQWPATLVQPVGSPLSLECTVEGTSNPNLYWYRQAAGRGLQLLFYSVGIGQISSEVPQNLSASRPQDRQFILSSKKLLLSDSGFYLCAWRAGGNEQFFGPGTRLTVL.

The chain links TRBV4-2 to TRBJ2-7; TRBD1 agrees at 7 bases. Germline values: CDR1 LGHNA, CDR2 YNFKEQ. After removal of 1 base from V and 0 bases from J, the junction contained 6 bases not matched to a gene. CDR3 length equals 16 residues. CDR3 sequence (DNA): TGTGCCAGCAGCCAAGGAGACAGGGACCCCTCCTACGAGCAGTACTTC. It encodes CASSQGDRDPSYEQYF.

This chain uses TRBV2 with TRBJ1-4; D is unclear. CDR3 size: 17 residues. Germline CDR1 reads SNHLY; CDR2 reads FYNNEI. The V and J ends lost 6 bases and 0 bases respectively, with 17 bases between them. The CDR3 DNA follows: TGTGCCAGCAGGGAGAGAGCACGGGGAGCAACTAATGAAAAACTGTTTTTT. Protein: CASRERARGATNEKLFF.

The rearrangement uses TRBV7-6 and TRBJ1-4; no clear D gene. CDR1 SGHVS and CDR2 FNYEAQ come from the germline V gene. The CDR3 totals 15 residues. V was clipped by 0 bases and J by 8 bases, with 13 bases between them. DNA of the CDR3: TGTGCCAGCAGCTTAGCAGATAACTCCCGCGAAAAACTGTTTTTT. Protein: CASSLADNSREKLFF. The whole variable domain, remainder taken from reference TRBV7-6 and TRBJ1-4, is GAGVSQSPRYKVTKRGQDVALRCDPISGHVSLYWYRQALGQGPEFLTYFNYEAQQDKSGLPNDRFSAERPEGSISTLTIQRTEQRDSAMYRCASSLADNSREKLFFGSGTQLSVL.

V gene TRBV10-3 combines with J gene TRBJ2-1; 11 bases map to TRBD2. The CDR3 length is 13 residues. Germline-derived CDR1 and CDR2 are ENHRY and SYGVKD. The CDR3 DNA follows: TGTGCTTTCCGAGGGACTAGCGGTGGGGAGCAGTTCTTC. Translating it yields CAFRGTSGGEQFF.

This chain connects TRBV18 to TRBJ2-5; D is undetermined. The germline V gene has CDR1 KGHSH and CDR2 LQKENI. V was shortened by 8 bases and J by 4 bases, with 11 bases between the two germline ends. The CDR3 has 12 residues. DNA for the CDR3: TGTGCCAGCGCCCGTCCGGGAGAGACCCAGTACTTC. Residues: CASARPGETQYF. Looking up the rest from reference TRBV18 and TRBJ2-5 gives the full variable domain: NAGVMQNPRHLVRRRGQEARLRCSPMKGHSHVYWYRQLPEEGLKFMVYLQKENIIDESGMPKERFSAEFPKEGPSILRIQQVVRGDSAAYFCASARPGETQYFGPGTRLLVL.

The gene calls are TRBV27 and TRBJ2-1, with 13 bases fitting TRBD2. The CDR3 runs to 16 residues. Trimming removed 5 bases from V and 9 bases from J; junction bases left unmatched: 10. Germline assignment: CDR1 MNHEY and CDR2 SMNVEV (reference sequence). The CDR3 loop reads CASSGELAGGRGEQFF. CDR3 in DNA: TGTGCCAGCAGTGGGGAACTAGCGGGAGGGAGGGGTGAGCAGTTCTTC.

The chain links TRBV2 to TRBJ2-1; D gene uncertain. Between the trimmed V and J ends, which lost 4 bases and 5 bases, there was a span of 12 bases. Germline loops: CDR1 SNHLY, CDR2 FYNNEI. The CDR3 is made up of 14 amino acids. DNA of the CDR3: TGTGCCAGCAGTGTATTGAGTACTAACAATGAGCAGTTCTTC. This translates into CASSVLSTNNEQFF. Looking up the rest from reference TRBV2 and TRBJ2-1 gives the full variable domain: EPEVTQTPSHQVTQMGQEVILRCVPISNHLYFYWYRQILGQKVEFLVSFYNNEISEKSEIFDDQFSVERPDGSNFTLKIRSTKLEDSAMYFCASSVLSTNNEQFFGPGTRLTVL.